This record covers a single TCR beta chain. V dropped 5 bases and J dropped 2; count of bases not matched to a gene: 11. The germline CDR1 and CDR2 sequences are MNHNY and SVGAGI (reference sequence). CDR3 length: 18 residues. This sample was taken from a study of blood T cell repertoires in COVID-19. Study-wide background: PBMCs, B-cell-depleted T cells, or T cells provided the cDNA or gDNA that made up the material.

Clones were read by immunoSEQ multiplex PCR, and TCRdb kept only the in-frame ones, dropping some. Of hundreds of thousands of clones listed, roughly nine tenths are singletons. The J gene is TRBJ1-5, the V gene TRBV6-6; 11 bases align to TRBD1. This clonotype originated in a woman aged 25 to 39 with COVID-19, enrolled during active disease. Sequenced: peripheral blood. The CDR3 sequence: CASSPYRDRGVGNQPQHF. CDR3 DNA sequence: TGTGCCAGCAGTCCTTACCGGGACAGGGGGGTGGGCAATCAGCCCCAGCATTTT.